The 14 T cell receptor beta chains presented below share a single source sample, sequenced in a study of cytomegalovirus exposure and HLA in healthy donors. 60 Vbeta and 13 Jbeta primers were used in PCR. Repertoires were generated with immunoSEQ multiplex PCR, while TCRdb's copy carries only in-frame clones and drops some. The repertoire holds 150,000 to 200,000 clones, roughly 79% seen once, with over 4.5% in the top ten. Sequencing was done on a sample of PBMCs. These receptors all stem from a woman aged 18-29 years in good health and CMV-seropositive.

The chain couples TRBV25-1 to TRBJ1-4; 7 positions match TRBD1. The CDR3 contains 15 residues. Germline V lookup: CDR1 MGHDK, CDR2 SYGVNS. With V trimmed by 4 bases and J by 8 bases, 10 bases remained unmatched. The CDR3 loop is CASSASTGAWEKLFF. CDR3 in DNA: TGTGCCAGCAGTGCCAGCACAGGGGCTTGGGAAAAACTGTTTTTT. The whole variable domain, filled in from reference TRBV25-1 and TRBJ1-4, reads EADIYQTPRYLVIGTGKKITLECSQTMGHDKMYWYQQDPGMELHLIHYSYGVNSTEKGDLSSESTVSRIRTEHFPLTLESARPSHTSQYLCASSASTGAWEKLFFGSGTQLSVL.

This chain uses TRBV30 with TRBJ2-1, with D unclear. The CDR3 totals 13 residues. CDR1 and CDR2 from the germline V gene are GTSNPN and SVGIG (reference sequence). V was pared by 2 bases and J by 9 bases, with 14 bases between. The CDR3 region has the DNA TGTGCCTGGAGTCAAGCCCCACCCGGTGAGCAGTTCTTC. This encodes CAWSQAPPGEQFF.

In the case of this clone: One junction end disagrees with the germline gene, perhaps due to a read error. This chain joins TRBV5-6 and TRBJ2-4; 7 nucleotides align to TRBD1. Germline-derived CDR1 and CDR2 are SGHDT and YYEEEE. The CDR3 runs to 14 residues. The CDR3 DNA is TGTGCCAGCGGTTTACAGGGGATTGGGAACAGTCAGTACTTC. This encodes CASGLQGIGNSQYF.

The rearrangement uses TRBV15 and TRBJ2-1, with D perhaps TRBD1 (6 bases). This CDR3 comprises 15 residues. Trimming shortened V by 2 bases and J by 4 bases, and 12 bases separated the two germline ends. Germline loops: CDR1 LNHNV, CDR2 YYDKDF (reference sequence). The CDR3 spells CATSRHRDKYNEQFF. As DNA, the CDR3 is TGTGCCACCAGCAGACACCGGGACAAATACAATGAGCAGTTCTTC.

This rearrangement joins TRBV19 to TRBJ2-7, with D perhaps TRBD1 (6 bases). The CDR3 length is 14 residues. The germline V gene has CDR1 LNHDA and CDR2 SQIVND (reference sequence). The ends were cut back, 11 bases at V and 0 bases at J, with 17 bases in the middle. CDR3 loop: CAGPDSPSSYEQYF. For the CDR3, the DNA is TGTGCCGGACCGGACAGTCCCAGCTCCTACGAGCAGTACTTC.

V and J are TRBV19 and TRBJ1-1, with TRBD1 matching 7 bases. CDR1 is LNHDA, CDR2 SQIVND, per germline (reference sequence). The CDR3 totals 16 residues. With V trimmed by 4 bases and J by 0 bases, 8 bases remained unmatched. The CDR3 protein is CASSKTGQTLNTEAFF. CDR3 bases: TGTGCCAGTAGTAAGACGGGACAGACCCTGAACACTGAAGCTTTCTTT.

The chain joins TRBV9 to TRBJ1-5; possibly TRBD1 for D (6 bases). The CDR3 extends over 15 amino acids. CDR1 SGDLS and CDR2 YYNGEE come from the germline V gene. Between the trimmed V and J ends, which lost 0 bases and 3 bases, there was a span of 10 bases. The CDR3 nucleotides read TGTGCCAGCAGCGTAGGACAGGAAGACAATCAGCCCCAGCATTTT. Encoded protein: CASSVGQEDNQPQHF.

This clone was observed a handful of times. V gene TRBV27 combines with J gene TRBJ2-7, with 10 nucleotides matching TRBD2. Germline loops: CDR1 MNHEY, CDR2 SMNVEV (reference sequence). The trim removed 6 bases at V and 3 bases at J, leaving 14 bases unmatched. The CDR3 is made up of 17 amino acids. The CDR3 nucleotides are TGTGCCAGCAGGCCCGCCGGGACTAGCGAAGCTATCTACGAGCAGTACTTC. Its protein is CASRPAGTSEAIYEQYF.

The rearrangement links TRBV11-3 to TRBJ2-3; 7 nucleotides line up with TRBD1. Germline trimming cut 4 bases from V and 2 bases from J; bases unmatched to any gene: 9. Germline V gene lookup returns CDR1 SGHNT and CDR2 YENEEA. There are 16 residues in the CDR3. CDR3 region: CASSSRQGPSTDTQYF. Here the CDR3 DNA reads TGTGCCAGCAGCTCCCGACAGGGTCCCTCCACAGATACGCAGTATTTT.

The V gene is TRBV7-8, the J gene TRBJ2-1; 12 nucleotides line up with TRBD2. The germline gives CDR1 SGHVS, CDR2 FQNEAQ. V shed 1 base and J 2 bases; nucleotides not matched to a gene: 6. This CDR3 has 18 amino acids. The DNA of the CDR3 is TGTGCCAGCAGCTTAGTGGCTAGCGGGGGGGCCCCCTACAATGAGCAGTTCTTC. This sequence encodes CASSLVASGGAPYNEQFF.

V usage is TRBV10-3 and J usage is TRBJ2-2; 9 nucleotides agree with TRBD2. This CDR3 is 15 amino acids long. Looked up from germline, CDR1 is ENHRY and CDR2 is SYGVKD. V dropped 8 bases and J dropped 3; count of bases not matched to a gene: 7. The CDR3 is CAIGQSGGYTGELFF. The DNA for the CDR3 is TGTGCCATCGGTCAGAGCGGGGGGTACACCGGGGAGCTGTTTTTT.

The V gene is TRBV10-3, the J gene TRBJ1-2, with a possible D match to TRBD1 (5 bases). Germline loops: CDR1 ENHRY, CDR2 SYGVKD. The V gene lost 7 bases and the J gene lost 2 bases, with 14 bases spanning the gap. The CDR3 length is 14 residues. The CDR3 here is CAIKGDWENYGYTF. CDR3 coding DNA: TGTGCCATCAAAGGGGACTGGGAGAACTATGGCTACACCTTC.

The V gene is TRBV28, the J gene TRBJ1-5; D not resolved. In germline, CDR1 is MDHEN, CDR2 SYDVKM. The CDR3 covers 12 residues. V shed 10 bases and J shed 3 bases, with 10 bases lying between them. CDR3 sequence (DNA): TGTGCCACCTTGCCTACCAATCAGCCCCAGCATTTT. Translated: CATLPTNQPQHF. The variable domain in full, with the rest retrieved from reference TRBV28 and TRBJ1-5, is DVKVTQSSRYLVKRTGEKVFLECVQDMDHENMFWYRQDPGLGLRLIYFSYDVKMKEKGDIPEGYSVSREKKERFSLILESASTNQTSMYLCATLPTNQPQHFGDGTRLSIL.

In its sample, this clone was seen a few times. The chain combines TRBV19 with TRBJ2-2, with D maybe TRBD1 (5 bases). Germline CDR1 is LNHDA and CDR2 is SQIVND (reference sequence). The CDR3 spans 17 residues. Trimming took 0 bases from V and 1 from J, leaving 12 bases between them. The DNA for the CDR3 is TGTGCCAGTAGTATAGATCCGCAGGGCCTGAACACCGGGGAGCTGTTTTTT. Translated, it gives CASSIDPQGLNTGELFF.